These 12 T cell receptor beta chains were sequenced from one sample in a study of OX40 agonist ivuxolimab in advanced cancers. Using immunoSEQ multiplex PCR, the repertoire was profiled, and TCRdb retains in-frame clones only, with some absent. The sample yields some 60,000 clones, about four fifths seen once. The sequencing here drew on CD4+ or CD8+ T cells sorted from blood, taken in a trial of the OX40 agonist ivuxolimab. Source of these receptors: an adult with an advanced solid tumor such as melanoma, head and neck, liver or kidney cancer.

The gene calls are TRBV21-1 and TRBJ1-6. TRBV21-1 is listed as a pseudogene. CDR3 size: 17 residues. CDR3 nucleotide sequence: TGTGCCAGCAGCATTGGGGGACGAGTAAGGTTTAATTCACCCCTCCACTTT. This encodes CASSIGGRVRFNSPLHF.

V gene TRBV6-1 combines with J gene TRBJ1-4, with TRBD1 identical over 9 bases. The CDR3 totals 14 residues. CDR1 is MNHNS and CDR2 is SASEGT in the germline V gene. Trimming took 7 bases from V and 7 from J; bases not matched to a gene: 7. CDR3 loop: CASTPGQGGEKLFF. The CDR3 DNA reads TGTGCCAGCACCCCGGGACAGGGTGGTGAAAAACTGTTTTTT.

The rearrangement joins TRBV30 to TRBJ1-1; D might be TRBD1 (5 bases). V lost 4 bases to trimming and J lost 4 bases, with 13 bases between them. The CDR3 is 13 residues long. Germline-derived CDR1 and CDR2 are GTSNPN and SVGIG (reference sequence). CDR3 nucleotides: TGTGCCTGGATAAAGGGACGGGGCACTGAAGCTTTCTTT. This translates into CAWIKGRGTEAFF.

The chain combines TRBV7-2 with TRBJ1-5, with 8 bases lining up with TRBD1. Germline values: CDR1 SGHTA, CDR2 FQGNSA. CDR3 length: 15 residues. The V segment lost 2 bases and the J segment 2 bases; nucleotides outside the gene matches: 2. CDR3 in DNA: TGTGCCAGCAGCTTACAGGGGGCGGGCAATCAGCCCCAGCATTTT. Protein: CASSLQGAGNQPQHF.

The V and J genes are TRBV11-2 and TRBJ2-1; D could derive from TRBD1 or TRBD2 (5 bases each). V was trimmed by 0 bases and J by 3 bases, leaving 9 bases between them. The germline V gene encodes CDR1 SGHAT and CDR2 FQNNGV. The CDR3 length is 15 residues. The CDR3 DNA is TGTGCCAGCAGCTTAGAACGGGACGGCTACAATGAGCAGTTCTTC. Protein: CASSLERDGYNEQFF.

This rearrangement joins TRBV6-1 to TRBJ2-7; D unclear. Trimming left V 7 bases short and J 0 bases short, with 13 bases between. The CDR3 has 14 residues. Germline CDR1 reads MNHNS; CDR2 reads SASEGT. For the CDR3, the DNA is TGTGCCAGCATCCCCACGTACTCCTCCTACGAGCAGTACTTC. Protein product: CASIPTYSSYEQYF.

The chain links TRBV7-8 to TRBJ2-7; D is uncertain. The CDR3 is 15 amino acids. Germline assignment: CDR1 SGHVS and CDR2 FQNEAQ. The ends were cut back, 1 base at V and 2 bases at J, with 12 bases in the middle. In nucleotides, the CDR3 is TGTGCCAGCAGCTTAGGGGCAGGTCAAGCCTACGAGCAGTACTTC. This encodes CASSLGAGQAYEQYF.

The chain recombines TRBV27 with TRBJ2-7; TRBD1 aligns across 7 bases. CDR1 MNHEY and CDR2 SMNVEV come from the germline V gene (reference sequence). The CDR3 runs to 13 residues. The J segment lost 4 bases and the V segment lost 5 bases, leaving 5 bases of the junction unmatched. The CDR3 loop reads CASSLQGIYEQYF. DNA for the CDR3: TGTGCCAGCAGTCTACAGGGGATTTACGAGCAGTACTTC.

This chain links TRBV29-1 with TRBJ2-7; a weak D match, TRBD2 (5 bases). This CDR3 is built from 14 residues. V was clipped by 7 bases and J by 5 bases, with 21 bases between them. CDR1 SQVTM and CDR2 ANQGSEA come from the germline V gene. The CDR3 reads CSGAAPGRRDEQYF. In DNA form, the CDR3 reads TGCAGCGGAGCGGCCCCTGGACGACGGGACGAGCAGTACTTC.

The chain joins TRBV30 to TRBJ2-3; 10 positions agree with TRBD2. Germline V lookup: CDR1 GTSNPN, CDR2 SVGIG (reference sequence). The V segment lost 5 bases and the J segment 5 bases; nucleotides outside the gene matches: 10. The CDR3 spans 15 residues. The CDR3 DNA reads as TGTGCCTGGGGTAAATGGGGACTAGCGAAAGATACGCAGTATTTT. This gives the protein CAWGKWGLAKDTQYF. Full variable domain (rest looked up from reference TRBV30 and TRBJ2-3): SQTIHQWPATLVQPVGSPLSLECTVEGTSNPNLYWYRQAAGRGLQLLFYSVGIGQISSEVPQNLSASRPQDRQFILSSKKLLLSDSGFYLCAWGKWGLAKDTQYFGPGTRLTVL.

CDR3 sequence reads: CASSLNPTGGREQYF. The CDR3 DNA reads as TGTGCCAGCAGCTTAAATCCCACAGGAGGACGCGAGCAGTACTTC. The J gene is TRBJ2-7, the V gene TRBV7-2; D assignment may be TRBD1 or TRBD2 (5 bases each). The CDR3 is made up of 15 amino acids. Germline V gene data show CDR1 as SGHTA and CDR2 as FQGNSA. Trimming stripped 2 bases from V and 6 bases from J, with 17 bases between.

The rearrangement links TRBV9 to TRBJ2-6; D unresolved. The CDR3 runs to 16 residues. V was cut by 0 bases and J by 3 bases, with 10 bases left in between. Per germline, CDR1 SGDLS and CDR2 YYNGEE. CDR3 nucleotides: TGTGCCAGCAGCGTAGGCTCAAGCTTTGGGGCCAACGTCCTGACTTTC. Its translation: CASSVGSSFGANVLTF.